The clone carrying this T cell receptor (beta chain) was counted a single time. Its antigen is as yet unknown. Germline loops: CDR1 SGHKS, CDR2 YYEKEE (reference sequence). Deletions cut 6 bases from V and 2 bases from J, with 17 bases between. The CDR3 runs 15 residues. This record comes from a study of chemoradiotherapy in HPV16-positive cancers. Findings and caveats of the study: Candidate HPV-specific clones and E7-related TCR motifs grew in tumor during treatment.

Repertoires were generated with immunoSEQ multiplex PCR, while TCRdb's copy carries only in-frame clones and drops some. The data hold about 22,000 clones, with about 87% observed a single time. The source of this sequence is a human donor with HPV-associated anogenital cancer. This material consisted of blood, taken from a patient who underwent chemoradiotherapy. The chain has TRBV5-5 and TRBJ1-1, with no clear D. Written as DNA, the CDR3 is TGTGCCAGCAACGTACGACCTAGGGAAAACACTGAAGCTTTCTTT. It encodes CASNVRPRENTEAFF.